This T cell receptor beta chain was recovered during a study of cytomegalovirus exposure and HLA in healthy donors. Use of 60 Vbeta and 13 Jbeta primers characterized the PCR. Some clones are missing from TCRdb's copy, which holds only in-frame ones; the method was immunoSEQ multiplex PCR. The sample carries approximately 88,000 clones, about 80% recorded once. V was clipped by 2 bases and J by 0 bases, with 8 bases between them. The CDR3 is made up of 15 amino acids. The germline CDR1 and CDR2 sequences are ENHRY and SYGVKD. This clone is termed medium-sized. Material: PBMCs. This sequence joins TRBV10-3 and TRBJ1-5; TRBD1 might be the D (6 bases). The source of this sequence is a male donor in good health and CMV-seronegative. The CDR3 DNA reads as TGTGCCATCAGTGAGGGACAGTATAGCAATCAGCCCCAGCATTTT. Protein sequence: CAISEGQYSNQPQHF.